These 17 T cell receptor beta chains share one sample of origin, sequenced in a study of cytomegalovirus exposure and HLA in healthy donors (dated by TCRdb to 2016 to 2017). The library was prepared using the immunoSEQ multiplex PCR assay. A mixture of 60 forward primers for TCR Vbeta segments and 13 reverse primers for TCR Jbeta segments was used in the multiplex PCR. The table comes from immuneACCESS by way of TCRdb, which keeps in-frame sequences with V and J called. Part of the clones is missing from these tables; in studies checked, under half for an unresolved V gene and the rest for unknown reasons. This sample's table lists about 100,000 clones. The ten biggest clones cover just over 5.5% of the sample. Input material: PBMCs. These receptors all stem from a girl aged 5 to 17 in good health and CMV-seropositive.

The rearrangement uses TRBV2 and TRBJ2-3, with 12 positions matching TRBD2. The CDR3 extends over 17 amino acids. With 6 bases clipped from V and 5 bases from J, the junction kept 12 bases outside the gene matches. Per the germline V gene, CDR1 is SNHLY and CDR2 is FYNNEI. CDR3 amino acids: CASSDLTSGGPKDTQYF. The CDR3 nucleotides are TGTGCCAGCAGCGACCTGACTAGCGGGGGCCCTAAAGATACGCAGTATTTT.

This chain uses TRBV30 with TRBJ1-2; tentatively, D is TRBD1 (6 bases). Trimming pared 0 bases from V and 5 bases from J, leaving 13 bases between. The CDR3 runs to 14 residues. CDR1 is GTSNPN, CDR2 SVGIG, per germline (reference sequence). CDR3 DNA: TGTGCCTGGAGTGTACGACAGGCCGCATATGGCTACACCTTC. Amino acid sequence: CAWSVRQAAYGYTF.

This chain connects TRBV5-4 to TRBJ1-1; 9 bases match TRBD1. This CDR3 has 14 residues. CDR1 SGHNT and CDR2 YYREEE come from the germline V gene (reference sequence). The trim removed 4 bases at V and 1 base at J, leaving 2 bases unmatched. The DNA of the CDR3 is TGTGCCAGCAGCAGGACAGGGGCGAACACTGAAGCTTTCTTT. Its protein product is CASSRTGANTEAFF.

The chain employs TRBV9 and TRBJ2-1; D might be TRBD1 (5 bases). The CDR3 consists of 13 residues. Germline-derived CDR1 and CDR2 are SGDLS and YYNGEE. The V end lost 2 bases, the J end lost 5 bases, and 8 bases lay between the germline ends. In nucleotides, the CDR3 is TGTGCCAGCAGCGTGGACAACGACAATGAGCAGTTCTTC. As protein: CASSVDNDNEQFF.

This rearrangement joins TRBV25-1 to TRBJ2-5; 7 bases agree with TRBD2. Trimming cost V 5 bases and J 1 base; bases outside gene matches: 7. Germline loops: CDR1 MGHDK, CDR2 SYGVNS. The CDR3 consists of 15 residues. The CDR3, as DNA: TGTGCCAGCAGTCACGCTCGACTAGCCCAAGAGACCCAGTACTTC. Translated: CASSHARLAQETQYF.

This chain uses TRBV9 with TRBJ1-4, with 8 bases identical to TRBD1. This CDR3 region has 16 residues. Unmatched junction bases numbered 10, after V lost 3 bases and J lost 6 bases. Germline V lookup: CDR1 SGDLS, CDR2 YYNGEE. CDR3 DNA sequence: TGTGCCAGCAGCGAGGACCCACAGGGGGTGGATGAAAAACTGTTTTTT. Translation: CASSEDPQGVDEKLFF.

This chain connects TRBV19 to TRBJ2-3, with 9 bases aligning to TRBD1. CDR1 and CDR2 (germline): LNHDA, SQIVND (reference sequence). The CDR3 contains 15 residues. Germline trimming cut 6 bases from V and 2 bases from J; bases unmatched to any gene: 6. The CDR3 coding sequence is TGTGCCAGTAGCACTCGGACAGGGGCCACAGATACGCAGTATTTT. This codes for CASSTRTGATDTQYF.

This rearrangement joins TRBV9 to TRBJ2-1; 9 bases match TRBD2. The CDR3 is made up of 15 amino acids. Trimming cost V 4 bases and J 6 bases; bases outside gene matches: 8. Germline CDR1 is SGDLS and CDR2 is YYNGEE. CDR3 loop: CASSRAGGPFNEQFF. The DNA of the CDR3 is TGTGCCAGCAGCCGGGCGGGGGGGCCGTTCAATGAGCAGTTCTTC.

The J gene is TRBJ2-3, the V gene TRBV28; tentative D call: TRBD1 (6 bases). This CDR3 has 14 residues. V dropped 7 bases and J dropped 7 bases, with 18 bases sitting between them. The V gene's germline CDR1 is MDHEN and CDR2 SYDVKM. Written as DNA, the CDR3 is TGTGCCAGCACTAATACTCACAGGGCAAATACGCAGTATTTT. It translates to CASTNTHRANTQYF. The whole variable domain, remainder taken from reference TRBV28 and TRBJ2-3, is DVKVTQSSRYLVKRTGEKVFLECVQDMDHENMFWYRQDPGLGLRLIYFSYDVKMKEKGDIPEGYSVSREKKERFSLILESASTNQTSMYLCASTNTHRANTQYFGPGTRLTVL.

The chain combines TRBV2 with TRBJ2-7; 7 bases map to TRBD1. The J segment lost 5 bases and the V segment lost 7 bases, leaving 8 bases of the junction unmatched. The CDR3 is made up of 13 amino acids. Germline CDR1 reads SNHLY; CDR2 reads FYNNEI. The CDR3 loop reads CASTPTTGNEQYF. The DNA of the CDR3 is TGTGCCAGCACCCCCACGACAGGGAACGAGCAGTACTTC.

The chain has TRBV28 and TRBJ1-2; D ambiguous. Germline V gives CDR1 MDHEN, CDR2 SYDVKM. V was cut by 5 bases and J by 7 bases, with 17 bases left in between. The CDR3 is 14 amino acids. CDR3 protein: CASSESPVDSGYTF. The CDR3 nucleotides read TGTGCCAGCAGTGAATCACCGGTGGACTCTGGCTACACCTTC.

The J gene is TRBJ2-2, the V gene TRBV15, with TRBD1 matching 8 bases. Germline trimming cut 0 bases from V and 2 bases from J; bases unmatched to any gene: 5. Germline V gene lookup returns CDR1 LNHNV and CDR2 YYDKDF (reference sequence). There are 17 residues in the CDR3. This CDR3 is CATSRDRTGPNTGELFF. CDR3 nucleotides: TGTGCCACCAGCAGAGACCGGACAGGGCCCAACACCGGGGAGCTGTTTTTT.

The V gene is TRBV19, the J gene TRBJ2-4; 7 bases match TRBD1. V was clipped by 5 bases and J by 6 bases; unmatched bases: 1. In germline, CDR1 is LNHDA, CDR2 SQIVND (reference sequence). The CDR3 is 12 amino acids. CDR3 nucleotide sequence: TGTGCCAGTAGTTGGGACAGAAACATTCAGTACTTC. Protein: CASSWDRNIQYF.

The V gene is TRBV27, the J gene TRBJ1-1; tentative D call: TRBD1 (6 bases). The CDR3 length is 15 residues. CDR1 and CDR2 from the germline V gene are MNHEY and SMNVEV (reference sequence). The ends were cut back, 3 bases at V and 3 bases at J, with 14 bases in the middle. The CDR3 coding sequence is TGTGCCAGCAGTTTGGGGGCAGAAGGGTACACTGAAGCTTTCTTT. It yields the protein CASSLGAEGYTEAFF.

This chain joins TRBV27 and TRBJ1-5; TRBD1 matches 8 bases. The V segment lost 4 bases and the J segment 0 bases; nucleotides outside the gene matches: 8. CDR3 length equals 17 residues. CDR1 is MNHEY and CDR2 is SMNVEV in the germline V gene (reference sequence). CDR3 residues: CASSSRLDRDSNQPQHF. The CDR3 region has the DNA TGTGCCAGCAGTTCACGATTGGACAGGGATAGCAATCAGCCCCAGCATTTT.

The V and J genes are TRBV18 and TRBJ2-7, with TRBD1 matching 9 bases. V trimming: 2 bases; J trimming: 0 bases; junction bases outside the gene matches: 2. Germline lookup yields CDR1 KGHSH and CDR2 LQKENI. The CDR3 consists of 15 residues. The CDR3 sequence: CASSPGTGNSYEQYF. CDR3 nucleotides: TGTGCCAGCTCACCAGGGACAGGGAACTCCTACGAGCAGTACTTC.

The chain couples TRBV7-8 to TRBJ2-3, with 11 positions matching TRBD2. With V trimmed by 5 bases and J by 1 base, 2 bases remained unmatched. CDR3 length equals 15 residues. Looked up from germline, CDR1 is SGHVS and CDR2 is FQNEAQ. In DNA, the CDR3 is TGTGCCAGCAGCACACTAGCGGGGGGCACAGATACGCAGTATTTT. It yields the protein CASSTLAGGTDTQYF.